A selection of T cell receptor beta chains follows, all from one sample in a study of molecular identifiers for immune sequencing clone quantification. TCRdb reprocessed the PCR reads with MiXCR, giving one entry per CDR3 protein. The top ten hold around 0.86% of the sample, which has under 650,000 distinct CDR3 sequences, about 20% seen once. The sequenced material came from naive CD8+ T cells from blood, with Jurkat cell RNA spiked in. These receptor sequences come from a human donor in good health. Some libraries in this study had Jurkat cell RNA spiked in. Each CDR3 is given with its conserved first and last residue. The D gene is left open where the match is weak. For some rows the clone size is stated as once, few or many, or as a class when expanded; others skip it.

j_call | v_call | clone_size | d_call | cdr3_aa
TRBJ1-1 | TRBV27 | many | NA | CASSSAGTFTEAFF
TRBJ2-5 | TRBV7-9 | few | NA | CASSSRTTGGETQYF
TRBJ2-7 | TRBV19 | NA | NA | CATSGGRGSYEQYF
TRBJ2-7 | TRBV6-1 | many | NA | CASSAGLGTYEQYF
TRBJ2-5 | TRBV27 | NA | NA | CASTLGETQYF
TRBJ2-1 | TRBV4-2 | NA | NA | CASSQAETEYNKQFF
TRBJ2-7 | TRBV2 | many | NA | CASRTGRGGTYEQYF
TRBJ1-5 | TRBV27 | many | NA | CASSLSMWGLGNQPQHF
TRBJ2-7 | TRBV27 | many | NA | CASSLNYAGAEQYF
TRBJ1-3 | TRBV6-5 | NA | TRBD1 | CASSYQKDRALQSGNTIYF
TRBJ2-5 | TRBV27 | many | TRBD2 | CASSPLAGGGETQYF
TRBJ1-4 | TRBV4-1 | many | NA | CASSQGPITNEKLFF
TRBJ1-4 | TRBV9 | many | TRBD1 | CASSTGTVNEKLFF
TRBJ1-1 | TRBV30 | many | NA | CAWSGLNTEAFF
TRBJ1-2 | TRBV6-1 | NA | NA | CASSEAYGQTLANYGYTF
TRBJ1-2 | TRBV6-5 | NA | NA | CASSYSDRTNYGYTF
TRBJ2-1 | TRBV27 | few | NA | CASRLMFVQGTYNEQFF
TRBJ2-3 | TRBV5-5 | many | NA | CASSYDMGPAFTDTQYF
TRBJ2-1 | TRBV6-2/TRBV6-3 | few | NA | CAGSYGVEEQFF